This paragraph reports one TCR beta chain. Its antigen remains unknown. These data belong to a study of graft-versus-host responses after intestinal transplantation. Study-wide background: Recipients received multivisceral, liver-intestinal, or isolated intestinal transplants. The study gave all recipients anti-thymocyte globulin induction, then tacrolimus and steroids for 2 to 3 years.

Some clones are missing from TCRdb's copy, which holds only in-frame ones; the method was immunoSEQ multiplex PCR. The repertoire holds approximately 99,000 clones, roughly 91% seen once, with about 0.18% in the top ten. Findings of the study overall: GvH clones turned up in recipient marrow; some had shown up first in ileum or blood. Researchers found peak circulating GvH clone levels linked to early post-transplant HvG declines.

J was trimmed by 3 bases and V by 1 base; bases with no gene match: 6. Per the germline V gene, CDR1 is SGHTA and CDR2 is FQGNSA. CDR3 length equals 15 residues. This clonotype was obtained from a human donor who was the organ donor for an intestinal transplant. The sample was unstimulated CD4+ T cells sorted from spleen or lymph node cells, taken before transplant. V is TRBV7-2 and J is TRBJ2-7, with 7 bases that match TRBD2. CDR3 DNA sequence: TGTGCCAGCAGCTTAGGTCTAGCGGAAGACTACGAGCAGTACTTC. Translated, it gives CASSLGLAEDYEQYF. Full variable domain (outside the CDR3, taken from reference TRBV7-2 and TRBJ2-7): GAGVSQSPSNKVTEKGKDVELRCDPISGHTALYWYRQSLGQGLEFLIYFQGNSAPDKSGLPSDRFSAERTGGSVSTLTIQRTQQEDSAVYLCASSLGLAEDYEQYFGPGTRLTVT.